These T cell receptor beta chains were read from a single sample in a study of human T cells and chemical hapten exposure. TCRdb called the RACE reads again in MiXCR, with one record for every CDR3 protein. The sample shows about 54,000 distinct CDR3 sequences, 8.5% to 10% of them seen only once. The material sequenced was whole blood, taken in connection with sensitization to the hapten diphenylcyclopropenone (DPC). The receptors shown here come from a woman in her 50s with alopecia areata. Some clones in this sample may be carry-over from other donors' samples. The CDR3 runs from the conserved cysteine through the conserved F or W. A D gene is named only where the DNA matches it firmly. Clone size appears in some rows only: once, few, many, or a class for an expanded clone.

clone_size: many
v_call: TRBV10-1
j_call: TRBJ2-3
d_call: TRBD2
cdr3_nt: TGCGCCAGCAGTGCTAGCGGGGGAACAGATACGCAGTATTTT
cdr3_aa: CASSASGGTDTQYF

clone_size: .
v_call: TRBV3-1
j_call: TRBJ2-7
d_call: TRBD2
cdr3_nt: TGTGCCAGCAGCCCGGTCAGCGGGGCCGCCTACGAGCAGTACTTC
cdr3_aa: CASSPVSGAAYEQYF

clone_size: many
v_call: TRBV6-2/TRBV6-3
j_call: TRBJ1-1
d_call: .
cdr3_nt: TGTGCCAGCAGCCGACAGATCATGAACACTGAAGCTTTCTTT
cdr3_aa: CASSRQIMNTEAFF

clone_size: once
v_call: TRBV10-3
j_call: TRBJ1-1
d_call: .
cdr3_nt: TGTGCCATCAGTGGCGGGCCTCAGAACACTGAAGCTTTCTTT
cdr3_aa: CAISGGPQNTEAFF

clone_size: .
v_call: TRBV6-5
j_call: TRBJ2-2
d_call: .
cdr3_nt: TGTGCCAGCAGTTCGAGGACCTATTCGGACACCGGGGAGCTGTTTTTT
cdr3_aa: CASSSRTYSDTGELFF

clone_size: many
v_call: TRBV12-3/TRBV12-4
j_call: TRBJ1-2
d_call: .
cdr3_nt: TGTGCCAGCAGTCGCCAGGGGATGGGAGGCTACACCTTC
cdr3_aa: CASSRQGMGGYTF

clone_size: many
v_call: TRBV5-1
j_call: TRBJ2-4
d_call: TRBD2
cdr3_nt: TGCGCCAGCAGCGGGACTAGCGGAAAAAACATTCAGTACTTC
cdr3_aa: CASSGTSGKNIQYF

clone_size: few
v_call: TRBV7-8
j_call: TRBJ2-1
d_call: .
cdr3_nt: TGTGCCAGCAGCCACTCCGGGACAGCCCCGGGGGGGCAGTTCTTC
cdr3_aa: CASSHSGTAPGGQFF

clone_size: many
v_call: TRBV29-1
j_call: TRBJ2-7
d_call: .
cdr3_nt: TGCAGCGTTGAGCGGGGATCCTACGAGCAGTACTTC
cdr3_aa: CSVERGSYEQYF

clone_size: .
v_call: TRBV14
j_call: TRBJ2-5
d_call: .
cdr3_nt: TGTGCCAGCAGCCAATCCCCGGACAGCCTTTCAGGAGGGACCCAGTACTTC
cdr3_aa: CASSQSPDSLSGGTQYF

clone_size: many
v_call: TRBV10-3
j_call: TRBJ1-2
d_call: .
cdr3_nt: TGTGCCATCAGTGTCCAGGACGGCTATGGCTACACCTTC
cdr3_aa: CAISVQDGYGYTF

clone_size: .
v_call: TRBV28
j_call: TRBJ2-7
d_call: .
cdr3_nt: TGTGCCAGTACCGGCGAGCAGTACTTC
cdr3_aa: CASTGEQYF

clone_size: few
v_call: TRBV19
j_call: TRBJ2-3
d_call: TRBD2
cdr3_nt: TGTGCCAGTAGTATAGTAGCGGGAGTCGCAGATACGCAGTATTTT
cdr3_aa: CASSIVAGVADTQYF

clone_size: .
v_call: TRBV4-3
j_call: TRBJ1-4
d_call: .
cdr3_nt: TGCGCCAGCAGCCAAGGTCCCGGGAATGAAAAACTGTTTTTT
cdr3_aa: CASSQGPGNEKLFF

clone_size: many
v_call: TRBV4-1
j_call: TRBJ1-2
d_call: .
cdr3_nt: TGCGCCAGCAGCCAAGTCCGGGGTGGTAACTATGGCTACACCTTC
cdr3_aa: CASSQVRGGNYGYTF

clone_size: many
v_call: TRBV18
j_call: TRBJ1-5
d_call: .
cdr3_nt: TGTGCCAGCTCGTCGGCGCTTAGCAATCAGCCCCAGCATTTT
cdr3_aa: CASSSALSNQPQHF

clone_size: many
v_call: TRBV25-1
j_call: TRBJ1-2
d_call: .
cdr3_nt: TGTGCCAGCAGTGAGTGGCGACTGGGGGACTATGGCTACACCTTC
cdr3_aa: CASSEWRLGDYGYTF

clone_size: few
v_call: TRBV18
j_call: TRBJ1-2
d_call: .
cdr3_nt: TGTGCCAGCTCACGTGACAGTGCTAACTATGGCTACACCTTC
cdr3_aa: CASSRDSANYGYTF

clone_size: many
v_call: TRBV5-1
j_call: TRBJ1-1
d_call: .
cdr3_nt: TGCGCCAGCAGCTTAAACCCCGGGACGAGGACTGAAGCTTTCTTT
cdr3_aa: CASSLNPGTRTEAFF

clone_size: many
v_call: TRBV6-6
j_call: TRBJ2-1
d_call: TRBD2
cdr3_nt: TGTGCCAGCAGTTCCGCGACTAGCGGGGGTTACAATGAGCAGTTCTTC
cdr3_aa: CASSSATSGGYNEQFF

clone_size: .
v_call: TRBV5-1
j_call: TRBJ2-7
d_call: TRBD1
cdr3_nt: TGCGCCAGCAGCTTGCTGGGACAGAGCTCCTACGAGCAGTACTTC
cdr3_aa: CASSLLGQSSYEQYF

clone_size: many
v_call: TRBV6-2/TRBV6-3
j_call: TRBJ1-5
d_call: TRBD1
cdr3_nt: TGTGCCAGCGCCGGGGACAGAGGACAGCCCCAGCATTTT
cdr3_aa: CASAGDRGQPQHF